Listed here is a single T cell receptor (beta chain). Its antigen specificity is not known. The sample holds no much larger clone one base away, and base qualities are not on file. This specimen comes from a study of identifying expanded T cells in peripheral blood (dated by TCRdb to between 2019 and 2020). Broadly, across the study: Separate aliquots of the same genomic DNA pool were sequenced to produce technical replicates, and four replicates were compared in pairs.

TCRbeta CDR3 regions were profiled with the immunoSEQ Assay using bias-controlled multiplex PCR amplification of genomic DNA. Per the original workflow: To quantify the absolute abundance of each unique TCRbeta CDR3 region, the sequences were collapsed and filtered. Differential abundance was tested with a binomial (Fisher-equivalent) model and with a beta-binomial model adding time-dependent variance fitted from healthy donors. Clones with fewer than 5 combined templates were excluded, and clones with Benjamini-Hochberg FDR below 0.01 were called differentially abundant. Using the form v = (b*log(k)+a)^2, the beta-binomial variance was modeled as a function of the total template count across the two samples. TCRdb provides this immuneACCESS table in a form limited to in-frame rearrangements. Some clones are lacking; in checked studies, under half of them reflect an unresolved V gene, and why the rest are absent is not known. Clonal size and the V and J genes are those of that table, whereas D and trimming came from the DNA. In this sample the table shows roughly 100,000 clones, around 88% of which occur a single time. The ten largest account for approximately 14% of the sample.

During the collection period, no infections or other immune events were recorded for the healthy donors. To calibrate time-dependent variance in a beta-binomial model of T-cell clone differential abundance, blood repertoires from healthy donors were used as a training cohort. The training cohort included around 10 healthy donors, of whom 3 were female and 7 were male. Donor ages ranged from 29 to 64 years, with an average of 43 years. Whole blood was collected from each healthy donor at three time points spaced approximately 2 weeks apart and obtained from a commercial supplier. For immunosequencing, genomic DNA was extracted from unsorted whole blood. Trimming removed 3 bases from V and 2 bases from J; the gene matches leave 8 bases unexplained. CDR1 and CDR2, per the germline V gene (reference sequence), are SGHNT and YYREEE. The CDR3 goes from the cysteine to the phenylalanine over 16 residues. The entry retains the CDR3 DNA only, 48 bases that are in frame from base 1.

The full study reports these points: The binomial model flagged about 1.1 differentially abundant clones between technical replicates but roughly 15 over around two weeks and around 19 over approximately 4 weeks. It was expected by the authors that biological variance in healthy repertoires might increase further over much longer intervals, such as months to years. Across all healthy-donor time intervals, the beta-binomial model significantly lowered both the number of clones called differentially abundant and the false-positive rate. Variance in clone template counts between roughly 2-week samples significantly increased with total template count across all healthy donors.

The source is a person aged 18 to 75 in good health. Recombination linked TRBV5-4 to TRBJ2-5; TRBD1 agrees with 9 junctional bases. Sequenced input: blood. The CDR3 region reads CASSSGQGRVQETQYF. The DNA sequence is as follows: TGTGCCAGCAGCTCCGGACAGGGGCGAGTACAAGAGACCCAGTACTTC. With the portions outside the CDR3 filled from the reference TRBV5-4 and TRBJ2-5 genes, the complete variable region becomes ETGVTQSPTHLIKTRGQQVTLRCSSQSGHNTVSWYQQALGQGPQFIFQYYREEENGRGNFPPRFSGLQFPNYSSELNVNALELDDSALYLCASSSGQGRVQETQYFGPGTRLLVL.